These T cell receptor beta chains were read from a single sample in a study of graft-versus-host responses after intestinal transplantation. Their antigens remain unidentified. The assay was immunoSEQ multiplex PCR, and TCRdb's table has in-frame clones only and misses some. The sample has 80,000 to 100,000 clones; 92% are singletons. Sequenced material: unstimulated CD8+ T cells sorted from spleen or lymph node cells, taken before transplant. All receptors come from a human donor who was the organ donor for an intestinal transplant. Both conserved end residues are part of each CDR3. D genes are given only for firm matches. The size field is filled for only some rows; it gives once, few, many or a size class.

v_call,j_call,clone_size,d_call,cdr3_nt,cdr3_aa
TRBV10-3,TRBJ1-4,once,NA,TGTGCCACCCGGGGATCCAAAGAAAAACTGTTTTTT,CATRGSKEKLFF
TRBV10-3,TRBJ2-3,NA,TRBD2,TGTGCCATCAATCCGGGTGGACTAGCGGGAGATGGGGACTACACAGATACGCAGTATTTT,CAINPGGLAGDGDYTDTQYF
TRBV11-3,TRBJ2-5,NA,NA,TGTGCCAGCAGCTTGATAGGGGCCCCAGGGGAGACCCAGTACTTC,CASSLIGAPGETQYF
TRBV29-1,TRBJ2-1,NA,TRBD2,TGCAGCGTGTGGCCTAGCGGGAGGGGGCACAATGAGCAGTTCTTC,CSVWPSGRGHNEQFF
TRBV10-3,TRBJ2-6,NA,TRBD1,TGTGCCATCAGTACCAAAGACAGGGCTGGGGCCAACGTCCTGACTTTC,CAISTKDRAGANVLTF
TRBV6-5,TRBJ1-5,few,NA,TGTGCCAGCAGTTACTCTTCCCGAGTCAATCAGCCCCAGCATTTT,CASSYSSRVNQPQHF
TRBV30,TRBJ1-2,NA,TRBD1,TGTGCCTGGAGTGCGACAGGGGTGGATGGCTACACCTTC,CAWSATGVDGYTF
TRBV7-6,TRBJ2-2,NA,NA,TGTGCCAGCAGCTTAACAGACAGGCAAGACACCGGGGAGCTGTTTTTT,CASSLTDRQDTGELFF
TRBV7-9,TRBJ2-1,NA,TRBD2,TGTGCCAGCAGCTTAGCGACGGGGGGGCCCCACAATGAGCAGTTCTTC,CASSLATGGPHNEQFF
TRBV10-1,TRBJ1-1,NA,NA,TGCGCCAGCAGTGCCGGTGGGAACACTGAAGCTTTCTTT,CASSAGGNTEAFF
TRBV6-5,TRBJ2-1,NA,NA,TGTGCCAGCAGTTTAAGACCCTCCGGGGGAGATGAGCAGTTCTTC,CASSLRPSGGDEQFF
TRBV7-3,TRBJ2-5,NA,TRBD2,TGTGCCAGCAGCTTGGCAACTAGCGGGGGGAGAGGGCAAGAGACCCAGTACTTC,CASSLATSGGRGQETQYF
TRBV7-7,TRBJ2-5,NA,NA,TGTGCCAGCAGTCCTAGGAGCGTTGGAGAGACCCAGTACTTC,CASSPRSVGETQYF
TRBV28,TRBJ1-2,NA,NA,TGTGCCAGCAGTACAATACGTACAGGGTGGACTGACTATGGCTACACCTTC,CASSTIRTGWTDYGYTF
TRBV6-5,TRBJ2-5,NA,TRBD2,TGTGCCAGCAGTTACAAATCAGCGGGGGGGCCGGAGACCCAGTACTTC,CASSYKSAGGPETQYF